This T cell receptor (beta chain) came from a study of blood T cell repertoires in COVID-19. The overall study: The study drew acute and convalescent COVID-19 samples from the United States, Italy and Spain.

Profiling relied on immunoSEQ multiplex PCR, and the TCRdb table lists in-frame clones only, not all of them. This sample has 100,000 to 150,000 clones, with 65% to 90% found just once. The CDR3 length is 20 residues. Trimming at V came to 0 bases and at J to 1 base, leaving 11 bases not matched to a gene. Germline CDR1 LNHDA, CDR2 SQIVND (reference sequence). Material: peripheral blood. The receptor was isolated from a woman aged 80 or over with acute or convalescent COVID-19. The rearrangement joins TRBV19 to TRBJ1-5; 11 positions agree with TRBD1. The CDR3 DNA reads TGTGCCAGTAGTATAGATCTAAGGACAGGGGGCGCCTCGAGCAATCAGCCCCAGCATTTT. This sequence encodes CASSIDLRTGGASSNQPQHF. Combining the CDR3 with reference TRBV19 and TRBJ1-5 gives the whole variable domain DGGITQSPKYLFRKEGQNVTLSCEQNLNHDAMYWYRQDPGQGLRLIYYSQIVNDFQKGDIAEGYSVSREKKESFPLTVTSAQKNPTAFYLCASSIDLRTGGASSNQPQHFGDGTRLSIL.